This TCR beta chain came from a study of blood T cell repertoires in COVID-19. Study-level information: PBMCs, B-cell-depleted T cells, or T cells provided the cDNA or gDNA that made up the material.

The CDR3 sequence is 22 residues long. This clone came up many times. This table comes from immunoSEQ multiplex PCR, and its TCRdb copy is limited to in-frame clones, with some not included. This table has fewer than 200,000 clones, 60% to 80% appearing once. The sample taken for sequencing was peripheral blood. The rearrangement uses TRBV21-1 and TRBJ1-1; the table's D call, TRBD1, has no DNA check behind it. TRBV21-1 is a pseudogene segment. This sequence was found in a woman in her 70s with acute or convalescent COVID-19. CDR3 DNA sequence: TGTGCCAGCAGCAAAGGGAGAAACAGGGGTACCCCGGACATGGAGATGAACACTGAAGCTTTCTTT. Translating gives CASSKGRNRGTPDMEMNTEAFF.